Listed below are T cell receptor beta chains from one sample, sequenced in a study of T cell responses to AZD1222 COVID-19 vaccine. TCRdb keeps only in-frame clones here, not all; method: immunoSEQ multiplex PCR. The sample lists roughly 110,000 clones, around 90% seen once, with approximately 4% in the top ten. Sequencing was performed on peripheral blood, taken on day 0 of AZD1222 vaccination. The receptors shown here come from an adult in good health. The CDR3 runs from the conserved cysteine through the conserved F or W. The order of the fields is V gene, D gene, clone size, J gene, CDR3 protein. The D gene is left open where the match is weak. Clone size, where shown, is once, few, many, or a class for clones that have expanded.

>TRBV10-3|NA|NA|TRBJ2-7
CVPKLSYEQYF
>TRBV12-3/TRBV12-4|NA|NA|TRBJ2-5
CASKRDSQETQYF
>TRBV29-1|NA|NA|TRBJ1-1
CSVKRGMNTEAFF
>TRBV28|NA|NA|TRBJ1-4
CASSPGTVNEKLFF
>TRBV11-3|TRBD1|NA|TRBJ2-3
CASSSGTGGGDTQYF
>TRBV5-5|NA|NA|TRBJ2-7
CASSFTYEQYF
>TRBV10-3|TRBD1|NA|TRBJ2-5
CAISDPDRAGEETQYF
>TRBV6-5|TRBD1|few|TRBJ2-7
CASSPGTGNYEQYF
>TRBV4-1|NA|NA|TRBJ2-1
CASSQVRLVEYNEQFF
>TRBV2|NA|NA|TRBJ1-2
CASSDSNYGYTF
>TRBV2|NA|NA|TRBJ2-1
CASSERGGAYYNEQFF
>TRBV18|TRBD1|NA|TRBJ1-1
CASGKGQIMNTEAFF
>TRBV7-2|NA|NA|TRBJ1-2
CASSFTGSRGYTF
>TRBV4-2|NA|NA|TRBJ1-5
CASSQEGQYNQPQHF
>TRBV11-2|NA|NA|TRBJ2-2
CASSLARDLGRVTGELFF
>TRBV5-1|NA|NA|TRBJ1-1
CASSLGGVNTEAFF
>TRBV7-9|NA|few|TRBJ1-5
CASSLGGGQPQHF
>TRBV2|NA|NA|TRBJ1-2
CASRQGTYGYTF
>TRBV6-5|TRBD1|NA|TRBJ1-1
CASSYGWGQGTTEAFF
>TRBV4-3|TRBD2|NA|TRBJ2-3
CASSQEVGLAGGLHTQYF
>TRBV6-5|TRBD1|few|TRBJ1-3
CASNREGGSGNTIYF
>TRBV7-2|NA|once|TRBJ1-4
CASSFSTNEKLFF
>TRBV19|NA|NA|TRBJ1-2
CASSMGQGRGYTF
>TRBV4-3|NA|NA|TRBJ1-1
CASSQDDPGTGFITEAFF
>TRBV9|NA|NA|TRBJ2-2
CASQEQGGTGELFF
>TRBV4-3|TRBD1|NA|TRBJ1-1
CASSQHPSGQQMNTEAFF
>TRBV21-1|NA|NA|TRBJ1-1
CASGDSNGARSMNTEAFF
>TRBV6-2/TRBV6-3|NA|NA|TRBJ2-2
CASSGKGELFF
>TRBV3-1/TRBV3-2|TRBD2|NA|TRBJ2-1
CASSPRWLAGGDSYNEQFF
>TRBV6-5|TRBD2|once|TRBJ2-1
CASSSGGTRYYNEQFF
>TRBV19|NA|few|TRBJ1-5
CATLEGVYQPQHF
>TRBV5-4|NA|NA|TRBJ1-1
CASSRETIRNTEAFF
>TRBV9|NA|NA|TRBJ2-2
CASSVPRRGPNTGELFF
>TRBV20-1|NA|NA|TRBJ1-1
CSASSMDGWNTEAFF
>TRBV5-6|NA|once|TRBJ1-6
CASSLKGETSPLHF
>TRBV5-1|TRBD1|NA|TRBJ2-2
CASSLQGAYTGELFF